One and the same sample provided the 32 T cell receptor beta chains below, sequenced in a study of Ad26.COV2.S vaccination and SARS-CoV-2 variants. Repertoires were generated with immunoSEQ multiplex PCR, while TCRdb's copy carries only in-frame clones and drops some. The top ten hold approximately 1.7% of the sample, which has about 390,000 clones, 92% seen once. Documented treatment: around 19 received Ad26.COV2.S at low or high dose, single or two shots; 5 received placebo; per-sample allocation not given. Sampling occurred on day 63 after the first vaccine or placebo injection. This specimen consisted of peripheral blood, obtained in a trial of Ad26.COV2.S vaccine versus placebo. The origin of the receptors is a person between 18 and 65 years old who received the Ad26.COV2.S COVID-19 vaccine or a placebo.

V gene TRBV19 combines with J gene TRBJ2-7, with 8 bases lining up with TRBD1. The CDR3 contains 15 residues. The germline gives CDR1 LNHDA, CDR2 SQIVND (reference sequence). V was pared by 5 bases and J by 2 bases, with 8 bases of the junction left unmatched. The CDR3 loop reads CASSPRDRKTYEQYF. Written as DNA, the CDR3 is TGTGCCAGTAGTCCCCGGGACAGGAAAACCTACGAGCAGTACTTC.

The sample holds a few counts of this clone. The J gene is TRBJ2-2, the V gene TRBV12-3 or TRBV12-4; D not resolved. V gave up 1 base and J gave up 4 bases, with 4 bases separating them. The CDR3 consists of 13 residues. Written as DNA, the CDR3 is TGTGCCAGCAGTTTAGTGGGCACCGGGGAGCTGTTTTTT. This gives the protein CASSLVGTGELFF.

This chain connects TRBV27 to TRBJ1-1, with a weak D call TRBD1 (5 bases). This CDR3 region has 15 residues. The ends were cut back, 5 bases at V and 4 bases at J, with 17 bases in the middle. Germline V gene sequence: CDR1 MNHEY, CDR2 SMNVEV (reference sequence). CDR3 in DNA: TGTGCCAGCAGTCGCCTTGGGGCGCAGGGCACTGAAGCTTTCTTT. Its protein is CASSRLGAQGTEAFF.

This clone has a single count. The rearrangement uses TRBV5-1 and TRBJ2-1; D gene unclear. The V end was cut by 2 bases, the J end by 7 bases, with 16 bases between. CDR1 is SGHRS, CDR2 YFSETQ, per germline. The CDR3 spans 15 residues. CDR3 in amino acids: CASSFNNLIRNEQFF. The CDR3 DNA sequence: TGCGCCAGCAGCTTCAACAACCTAATAAGGAATGAGCAGTTCTTC.

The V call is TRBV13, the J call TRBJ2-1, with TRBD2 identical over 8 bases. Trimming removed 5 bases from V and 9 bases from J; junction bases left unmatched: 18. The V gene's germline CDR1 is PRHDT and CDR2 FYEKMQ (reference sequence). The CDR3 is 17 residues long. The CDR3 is CASSPRGGTRRAVEQFF. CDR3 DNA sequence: TGTGCCAGCAGCCCAAGAGGCGGGACTAGAAGGGCAGTTGAGCAGTTCTTC.

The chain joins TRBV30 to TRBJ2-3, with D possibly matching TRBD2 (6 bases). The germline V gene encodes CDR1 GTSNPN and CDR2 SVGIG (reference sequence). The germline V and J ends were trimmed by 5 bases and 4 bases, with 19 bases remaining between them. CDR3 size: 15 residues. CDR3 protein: CAWDRLAYAPDTQYF. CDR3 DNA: TGTGCCTGGGACCGGCTAGCGTATGCCCCAGATACGCAGTATTTT.

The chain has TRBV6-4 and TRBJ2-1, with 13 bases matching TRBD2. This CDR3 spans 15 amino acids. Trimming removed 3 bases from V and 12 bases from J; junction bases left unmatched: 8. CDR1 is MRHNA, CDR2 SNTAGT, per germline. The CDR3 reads CASSELAGGPDGQFF. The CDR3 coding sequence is TGTGCCAGCAGTGAACTAGCGGGGGGGCCAGACGGGCAGTTCTTC.

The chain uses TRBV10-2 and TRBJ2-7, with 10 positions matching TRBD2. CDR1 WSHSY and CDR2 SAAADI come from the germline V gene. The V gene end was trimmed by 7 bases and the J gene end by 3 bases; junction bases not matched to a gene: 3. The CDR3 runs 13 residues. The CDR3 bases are TGCGCCAGCATTCCTAGCGGGGGCTACGAGCAGTACTTC. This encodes CASIPSGGYEQYF.

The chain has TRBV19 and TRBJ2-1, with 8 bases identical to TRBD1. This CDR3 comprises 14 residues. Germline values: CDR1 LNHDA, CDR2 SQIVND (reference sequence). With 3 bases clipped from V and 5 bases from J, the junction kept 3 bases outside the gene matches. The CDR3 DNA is TGTGCCAGTAGTATCCCGGACAGGGACAATGAGCAGTTCTTC. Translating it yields CASSIPDRDNEQFF.

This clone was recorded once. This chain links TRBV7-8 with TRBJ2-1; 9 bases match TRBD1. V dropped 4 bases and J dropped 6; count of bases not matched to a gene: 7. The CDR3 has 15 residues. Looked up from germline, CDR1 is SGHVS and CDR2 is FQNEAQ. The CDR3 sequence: CASSSYRGRLNEQFF. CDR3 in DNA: TGTGCCAGCAGCTCTTACAGGGGGCGACTCAATGAGCAGTTCTTC.

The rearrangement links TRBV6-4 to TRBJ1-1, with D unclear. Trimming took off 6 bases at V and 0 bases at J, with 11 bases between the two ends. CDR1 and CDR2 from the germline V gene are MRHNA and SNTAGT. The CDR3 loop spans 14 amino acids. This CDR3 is CASRTTAMNTEAFF. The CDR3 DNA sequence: TGTGCCAGCAGGACAACCGCTATGAACACTGAAGCTTTCTTT.

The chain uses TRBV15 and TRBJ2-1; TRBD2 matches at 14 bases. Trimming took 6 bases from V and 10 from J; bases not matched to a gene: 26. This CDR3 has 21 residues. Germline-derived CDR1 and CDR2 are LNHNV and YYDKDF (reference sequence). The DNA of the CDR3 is TGTGCCACCAGTCCCGACAGGGAGACTAGCGGGGGGGATAAAGGAAGATACGAGCAGTTCTTC. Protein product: CATSPDRETSGGDKGRYEQFF.

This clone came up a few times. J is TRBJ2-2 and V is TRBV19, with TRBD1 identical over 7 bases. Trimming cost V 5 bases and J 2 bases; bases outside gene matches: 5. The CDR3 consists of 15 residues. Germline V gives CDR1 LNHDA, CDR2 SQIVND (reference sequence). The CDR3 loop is CASSLTGANTGELFF. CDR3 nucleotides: TGTGCCAGTAGTCTCACAGGGGCTAACACCGGGGAGCTGTTTTTT.

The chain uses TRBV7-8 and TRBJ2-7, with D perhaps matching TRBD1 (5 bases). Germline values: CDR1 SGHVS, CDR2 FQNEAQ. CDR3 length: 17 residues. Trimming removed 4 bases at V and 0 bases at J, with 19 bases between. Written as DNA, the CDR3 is TGTGCCAGCAGCTCTATGAAAAAAACAGGAAACTCCTACGAGCAGTACTTC. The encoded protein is CASSSMKKTGNSYEQYF.

The CDR3 spells CASSIPTRGSGEQFF. The CDR3 coding sequence is TGTGCCAGTAGTATCCCAACCCGGGGTAGTGGTGAGCAGTTCTTC. V is TRBV19 and J is TRBJ2-1; TRBD2 might be the D (5 bases). Germline loops: CDR1 LNHDA, CDR2 SQIVND (reference sequence). The V end lost 3 bases, the J end lost 9 bases, and 18 bases lay between the germline ends. The CDR3 has 15 amino acids.

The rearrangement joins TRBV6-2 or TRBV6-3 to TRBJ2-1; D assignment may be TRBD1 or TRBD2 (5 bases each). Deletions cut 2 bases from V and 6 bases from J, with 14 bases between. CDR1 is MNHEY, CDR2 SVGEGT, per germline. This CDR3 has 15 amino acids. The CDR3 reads CASSYISGTFNEQFF. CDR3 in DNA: TGTGCCAGCAGTTACATATCGGGGACCTTCAATGAGCAGTTCTTC.

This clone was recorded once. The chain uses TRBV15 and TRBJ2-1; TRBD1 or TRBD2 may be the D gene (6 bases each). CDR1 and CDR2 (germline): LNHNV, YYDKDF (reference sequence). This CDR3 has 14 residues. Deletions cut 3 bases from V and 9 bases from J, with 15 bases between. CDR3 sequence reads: CATSSRGRGSEQFF. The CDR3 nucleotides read TGTGCCACCAGCAGCCGGGGGCGGGGTAGTGAGCAGTTCTTC.

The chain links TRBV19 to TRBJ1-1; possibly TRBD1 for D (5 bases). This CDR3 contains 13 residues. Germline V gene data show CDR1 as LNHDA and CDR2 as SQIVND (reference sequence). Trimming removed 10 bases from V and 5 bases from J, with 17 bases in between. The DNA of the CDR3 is TGTGCCAACCTCAGGGATCTGTGGACTGAAGCTTTCTTT. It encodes CANLRDLWTEAFF.

The CDR3 nucleotides are TGCAGCGTTGTTGGCGGGGGGGCATACGAGCAGTACTTC. This gives the protein CSVVGGGAYEQYF. The chain links TRBV29-1 to TRBJ2-7; 9 bases fit TRBD2. The CDR3 consists of 13 residues. The germline gives CDR1 SQVTM, CDR2 ANQGSEA. With V trimmed by 4 bases and J by 4 bases, 5 bases remained unmatched.

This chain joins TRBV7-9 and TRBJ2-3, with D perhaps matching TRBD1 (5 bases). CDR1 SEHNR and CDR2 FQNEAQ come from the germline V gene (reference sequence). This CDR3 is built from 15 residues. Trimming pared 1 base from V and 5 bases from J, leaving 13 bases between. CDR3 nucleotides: TGTGCCAGCAGCTTAGAGGGTGGGGCGCGAGATACGCAGTATTTT. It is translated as CASSLEGGARDTQYF.

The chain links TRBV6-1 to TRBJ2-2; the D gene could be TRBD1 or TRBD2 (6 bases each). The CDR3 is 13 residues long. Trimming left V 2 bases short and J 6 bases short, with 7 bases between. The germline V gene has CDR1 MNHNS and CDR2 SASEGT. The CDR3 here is CASSERGAGELFF. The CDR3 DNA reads TGTGCCAGCAGTGAAAGGGGGGCCGGGGAGCTGTTTTTT.

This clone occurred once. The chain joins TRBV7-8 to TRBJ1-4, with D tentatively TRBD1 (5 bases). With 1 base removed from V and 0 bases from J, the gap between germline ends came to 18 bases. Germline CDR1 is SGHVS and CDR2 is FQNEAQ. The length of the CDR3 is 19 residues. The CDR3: CASSLGVRDLIATNEKLFF. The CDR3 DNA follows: TGTGCCAGCAGCTTAGGTGTCAGGGACCTTATTGCAACTAATGAAAAACTGTTTTTT.

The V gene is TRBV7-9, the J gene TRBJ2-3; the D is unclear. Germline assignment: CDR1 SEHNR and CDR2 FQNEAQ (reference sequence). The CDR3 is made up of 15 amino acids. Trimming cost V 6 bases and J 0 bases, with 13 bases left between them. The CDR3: CASSADAPSTDTQYF. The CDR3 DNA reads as TGTGCCAGCAGTGCGGACGCTCCTAGCACAGATACGCAGTATTTT.

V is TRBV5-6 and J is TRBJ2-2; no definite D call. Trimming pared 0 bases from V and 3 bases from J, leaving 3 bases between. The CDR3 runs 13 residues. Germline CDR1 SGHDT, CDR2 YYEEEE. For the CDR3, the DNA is TGTGCCAGCAGCTTGGCCTACACCGGGGAGCTGTTTTTT. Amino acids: CASSLAYTGELFF.

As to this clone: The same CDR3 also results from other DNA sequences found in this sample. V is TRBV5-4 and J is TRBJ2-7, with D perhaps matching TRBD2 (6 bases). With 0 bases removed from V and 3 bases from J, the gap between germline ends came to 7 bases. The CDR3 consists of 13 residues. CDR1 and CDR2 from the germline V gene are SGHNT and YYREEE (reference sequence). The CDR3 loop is CASSLGGGYEQYF. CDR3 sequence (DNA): TGTGCCAGCAGCTTGGGGGGAGGCTACGAGCAGTACTTC.

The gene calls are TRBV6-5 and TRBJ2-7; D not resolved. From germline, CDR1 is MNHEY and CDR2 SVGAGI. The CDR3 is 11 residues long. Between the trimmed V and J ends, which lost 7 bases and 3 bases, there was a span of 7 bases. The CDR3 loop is CASTLYYEQYF. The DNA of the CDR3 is TGTGCCAGCACCCTCTACTACGAGCAGTACTTC.

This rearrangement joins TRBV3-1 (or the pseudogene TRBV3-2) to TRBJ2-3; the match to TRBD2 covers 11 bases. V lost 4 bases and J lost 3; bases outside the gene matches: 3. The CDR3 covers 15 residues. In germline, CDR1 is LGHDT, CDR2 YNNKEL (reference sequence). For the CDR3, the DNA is TGTGCCAGCAGCCTCGGGACTAGCGGAACAGATACGCAGTATTTT. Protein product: CASSLGTSGTDTQYF.

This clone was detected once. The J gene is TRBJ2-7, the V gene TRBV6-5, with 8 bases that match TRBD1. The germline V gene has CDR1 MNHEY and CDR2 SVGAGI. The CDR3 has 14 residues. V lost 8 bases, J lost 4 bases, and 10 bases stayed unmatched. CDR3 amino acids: CASALGQGVYEQYF. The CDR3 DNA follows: TGTGCCAGCGCTCTTGGACAGGGTGTATACGAGCAGTACTTC.

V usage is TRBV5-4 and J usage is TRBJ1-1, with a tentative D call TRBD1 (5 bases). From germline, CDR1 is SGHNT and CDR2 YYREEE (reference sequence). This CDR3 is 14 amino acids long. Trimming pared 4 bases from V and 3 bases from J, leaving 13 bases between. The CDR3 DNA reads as TGTGCCAGCAGCCCCGGGACGGATGACACTGAAGCTTTCTTT. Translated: CASSPGTDDTEAFF.

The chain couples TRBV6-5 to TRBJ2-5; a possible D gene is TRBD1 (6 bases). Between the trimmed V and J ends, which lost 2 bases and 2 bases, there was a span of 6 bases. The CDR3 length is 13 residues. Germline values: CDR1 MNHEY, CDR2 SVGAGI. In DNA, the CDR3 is TGTGCCAGCAGTTACGGACAGCAAGAGACCCAGTACTTC. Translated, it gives CASSYGQQETQYF.

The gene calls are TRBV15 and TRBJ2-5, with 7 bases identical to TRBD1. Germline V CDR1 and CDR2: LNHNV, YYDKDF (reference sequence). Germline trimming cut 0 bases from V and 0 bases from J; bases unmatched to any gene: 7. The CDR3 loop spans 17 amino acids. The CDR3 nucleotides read TGTGCCACCAGCAGAGATATACTGACAGGGTACCAAGAGACCCAGTACTTC. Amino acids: CATSRDILTGYQETQYF.

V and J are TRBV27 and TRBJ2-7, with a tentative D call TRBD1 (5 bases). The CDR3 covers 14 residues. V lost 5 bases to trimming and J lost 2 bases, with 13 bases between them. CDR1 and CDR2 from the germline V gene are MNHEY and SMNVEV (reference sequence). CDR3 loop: CASSPADSTYEQYF. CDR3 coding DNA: TGTGCCAGCAGTCCCGCCGACAGCACCTACGAGCAGTACTTC.